This T cell receptor beta chain stems from a study of technical replicates of blood from a handful of donors. This CDR3 has 15 residues. Germline-derived CDR1 and CDR2 are SGHTA and FQGNSA. V was cut by 6 bases and J by 0 bases, with 13 bases left in between. This table comes from immunoSEQ multiplex PCR, and its TCRdb copy is limited to in-frame clones, with some not included. This sample yields 87,000 or so clones, of which roughly 94% are seen a single time; 0.25% to 0.35% belongs to the top ten. The chain carries TRBV7-2 and TRBJ2-3, with unresolved D. The TCR sequence derives from a human donor in good health. Sequencing was done on a sample of T cells isolated from PBMCs. The CDR3 sequence: CASRPQPLSTDTQYF. DNA for the CDR3: TGTGCCAGCAGACCCCAACCACTTAGCACAGATACGCAGTATTTT.